The sequence of this T cell receptor (beta chain) was determined in a study of cytotoxic CD8 clonotypes in ibrutinib-treated CLL. The study's findings and limits: There were few public clonotypes, and on treatment they contracted or stayed stable.

Measured with immunoSEQ multiplex PCR; TCRdb has only the in-frame clones, and not every one. The repertoire holds around 310,000 clones, around four fifths seen once, with roughly 7% in the top ten. Regarding this clone: Its antigen remains unknown.

CDR3 length equals 15 residues. Germline V gives CDR1 SGHTA, CDR2 FQGTGA. V lost 7 bases to trimming and J lost 9 bases; unmatched junction nucleotides: 14. Source: PBMCs, taken before ibrutinib treatment. The origin of this receptor is a human donor with chronic lymphocytic leukemia. The chain recombines TRBV7-3 with TRBJ2-1, with 8 bases matching TRBD2. The CDR3 protein is CASTHRSGINAEQFF. DNA of the CDR3: TGTGCCAGCACCCACCGTAGCGGGATAAACGCTGAGCAGTTCTTC.